The present T cell receptor (beta chain) was sequenced within a study of blood T cell repertoires in COVID-19. Study details: Specimens from acute and convalescent COVID-19 originated in the United States, Italy and Spain.

Two negative PCRs, clearance, or symptom resolution characterized the recovered Cohort 3 donors. In the study's own analysis: Estimation of nucleated cell counts was performed using reference gene primer amplification. Here immunoSEQ multiplex PCR was the method, and the copy in TCRdb shows in-frame clones only, minus some. For V, J and clone size, that table is used; D and trimming come from the DNA. The sample carries 200,000 to 300,000 clones, more than 75% recorded once. Per the germline V gene, CDR1 is MGHRA and CDR2 is YSYEKL. This CDR3 comprises 18 residues. The V and J ends lost 2 bases and 2 bases respectively, with 19 bases between them. In its sample, this clone was seen a few times.

The TCR comes from a middle-aged man who had recovered from COVID-19. The chain uses TRBV4-1 and TRBJ1-5, with a tentative D call TRBD1 (6 bases). The sample taken for sequencing was PBMCs or T cells enriched from blood (not recorded which). CDR3: CASSQRSGAQGGNQPQHF. The CDR3 nucleotides read TGCGCCAGCAGCCAACGGTCAGGGGCGCAGGGTGGCAATCAGCCCCAGCATTTT.